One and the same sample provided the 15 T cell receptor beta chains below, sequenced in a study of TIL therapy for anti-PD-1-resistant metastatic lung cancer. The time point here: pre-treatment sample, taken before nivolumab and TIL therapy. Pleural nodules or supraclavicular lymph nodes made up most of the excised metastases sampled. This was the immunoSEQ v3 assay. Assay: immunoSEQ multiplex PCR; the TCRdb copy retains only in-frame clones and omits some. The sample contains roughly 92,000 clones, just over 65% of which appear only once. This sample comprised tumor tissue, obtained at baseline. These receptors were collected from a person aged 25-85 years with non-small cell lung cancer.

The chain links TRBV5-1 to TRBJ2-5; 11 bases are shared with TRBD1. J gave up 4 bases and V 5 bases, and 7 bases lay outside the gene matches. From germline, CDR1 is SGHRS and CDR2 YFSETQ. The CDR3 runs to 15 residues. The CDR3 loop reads CASRPRDRGGETQYF. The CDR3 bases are TGCGCCAGCAGGCCCCGGGACAGGGGGGGAGAGACCCAGTACTTC.

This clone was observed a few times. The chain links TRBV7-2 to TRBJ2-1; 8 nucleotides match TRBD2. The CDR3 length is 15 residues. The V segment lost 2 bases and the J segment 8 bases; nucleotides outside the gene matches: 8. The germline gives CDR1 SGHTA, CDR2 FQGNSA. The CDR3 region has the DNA TGTGCCAGCAGCTTAACACGGGTCGGGGGGGATGAGCAGTTCTTC. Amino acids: CASSLTRVGGDEQFF.

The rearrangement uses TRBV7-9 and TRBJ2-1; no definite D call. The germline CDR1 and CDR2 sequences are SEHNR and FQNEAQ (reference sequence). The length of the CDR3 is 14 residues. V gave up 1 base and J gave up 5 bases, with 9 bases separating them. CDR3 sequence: CASSLGNFNNEQFF. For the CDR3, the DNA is TGTGCCAGCAGCTTAGGAAACTTTAACAATGAGCAGTTCTTC.

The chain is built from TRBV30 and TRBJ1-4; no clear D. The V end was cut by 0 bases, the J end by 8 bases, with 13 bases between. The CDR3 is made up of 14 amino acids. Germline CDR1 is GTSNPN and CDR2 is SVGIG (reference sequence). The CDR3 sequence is CAWSVLPVGEKLFF. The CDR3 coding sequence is TGTGCCTGGAGTGTACTCCCAGTGGGAGAAAAACTGTTTTTT.

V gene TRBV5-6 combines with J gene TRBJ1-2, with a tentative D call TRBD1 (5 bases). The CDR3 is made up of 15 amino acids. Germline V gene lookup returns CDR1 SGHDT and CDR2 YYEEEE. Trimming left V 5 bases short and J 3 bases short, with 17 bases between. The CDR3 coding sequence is TGTGCCAGCAGTTCGCTCGGGGGATCCCACTATGGCTACACCTTC. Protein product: CASSSLGGSHYGYTF.

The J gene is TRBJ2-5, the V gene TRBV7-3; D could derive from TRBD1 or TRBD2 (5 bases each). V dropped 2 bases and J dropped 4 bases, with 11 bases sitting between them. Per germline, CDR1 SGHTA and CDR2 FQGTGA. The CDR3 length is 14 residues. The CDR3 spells CASSLPGRSETQYF. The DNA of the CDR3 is TGTGCCAGCAGCTTACCGGGACGGTCAGAGACCCAGTACTTC.

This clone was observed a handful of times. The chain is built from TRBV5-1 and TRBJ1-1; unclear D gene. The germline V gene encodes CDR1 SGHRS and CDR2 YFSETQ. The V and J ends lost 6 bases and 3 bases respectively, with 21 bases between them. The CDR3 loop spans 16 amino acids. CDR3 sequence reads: CASTEGALMTDTEAFF. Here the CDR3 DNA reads TGCGCCAGCACCGAGGGAGCCTTAATGACGGACACTGAAGCTTTCTTT.

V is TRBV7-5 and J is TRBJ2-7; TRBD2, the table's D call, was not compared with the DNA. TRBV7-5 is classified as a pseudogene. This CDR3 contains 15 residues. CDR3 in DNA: TGTGTCAGAAGCTTAGGCGTCTCCCCCTACTACGAGCAGTACTTC. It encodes CVRSLGVSPYYEQYF.

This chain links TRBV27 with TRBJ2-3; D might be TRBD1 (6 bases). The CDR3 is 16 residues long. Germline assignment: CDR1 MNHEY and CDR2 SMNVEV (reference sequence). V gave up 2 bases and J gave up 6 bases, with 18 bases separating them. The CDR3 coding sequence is TGTGCCAGCAGTTTAAGGGAAAGAGGGGGTTGGGATACGCAGTATTTT. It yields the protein CASSLRERGGWDTQYF.

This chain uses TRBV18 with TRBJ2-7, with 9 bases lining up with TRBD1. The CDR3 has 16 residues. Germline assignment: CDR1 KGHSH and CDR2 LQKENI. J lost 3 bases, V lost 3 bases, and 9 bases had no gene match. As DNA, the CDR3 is TGTGCCAGCTCACCTCGACCGACAGGGGGGATCTACGAGCAGTACTTC. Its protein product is CASSPRPTGGIYEQYF.

CDR3 bases: TGTGCCAGCAGCTTGGTTGGACAGCCCCTGGCACAGGGGCAGTACTTC. Translated, it gives CASSLVGQPLAQGQYF. The chain is built from TRBV5-5 and TRBJ2-7; a weak D match, TRBD1 (6 bases). Trimming left V 0 bases short and J 9 bases short, with 22 bases between. The CDR3 spans 16 residues. CDR1 SGHKS and CDR2 YYEKEE come from the germline V gene (reference sequence).

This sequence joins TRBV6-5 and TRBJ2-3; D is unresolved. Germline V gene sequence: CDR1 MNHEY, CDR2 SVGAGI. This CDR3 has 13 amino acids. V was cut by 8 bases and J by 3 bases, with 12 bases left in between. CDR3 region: CASLNMATDTQYF. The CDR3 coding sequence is TGTGCCAGCCTAAACATGGCGACAGATACGCAGTATTTT.

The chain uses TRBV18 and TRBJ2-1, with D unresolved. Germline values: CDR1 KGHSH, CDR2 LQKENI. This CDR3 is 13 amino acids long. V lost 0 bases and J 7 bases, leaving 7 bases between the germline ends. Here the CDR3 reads CASSPPSTNEQFF. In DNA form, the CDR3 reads TGTGCCAGCTCACCACCGTCGACGAATGAGCAGTTCTTC.

CDR3 DNA sequence: TGTGCCAGCAGCTTATTGGGACTTCGGGAGAACACCGGGGAGCTGTTTTTT. Residues: CASSLLGLRENTGELFF. The chain uses TRBV11-2 and TRBJ2-2; tentatively, D is TRBD2 (6 bases). The germline gives CDR1 SGHAT, CDR2 FQNNGV. This CDR3 region has 17 residues. Between the trimmed V and J ends, which lost 2 bases and 1 base, there was a span of 14 bases.

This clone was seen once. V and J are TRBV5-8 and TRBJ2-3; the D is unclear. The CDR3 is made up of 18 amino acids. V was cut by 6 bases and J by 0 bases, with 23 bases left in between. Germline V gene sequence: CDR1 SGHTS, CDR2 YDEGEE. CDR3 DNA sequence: TGTGCCAGCACCCACGGCGGTTACAGATTCCTGAGCACAGATACGCAGTATTTT. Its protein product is CASTHGGYRFLSTDTQYF.